The following is a TCR beta chain sequence with its context. Germline CDR1 reads SGDLS; CDR2 reads YYNGEE. V dropped 3 bases and J dropped 1; count of bases not matched to a gene: 3. This CDR3 comprises 14 residues. This entry belongs to a study of blood T cell repertoires in COVID-19. Method: immunoSEQ multiplex PCR; TCRdb's copy keeps in-frame clones and lacks some. The top ten hold 0.88% of the sample, which has 150,000 to 200,000 clones, around nine tenths seen once. This chain connects TRBV9 to TRBJ2-5; TRBD2 agrees at 7 bases. Sequenced: peripheral blood. The clonotype was recovered from a woman younger than 35 who had recovered from COVID-19. CDR3 in amino acids: CASSGSGVQETQYF. The CDR3 DNA reads TGTGCCAGCAGCGGGAGCGGGGTCCAAGAGACCCAGTACTTC.